The 7 T cell receptor beta chains in this list originate from one sample, sequenced in a study of T cell responses to AZD1222 COVID-19 vaccine. Profiled with immunoSEQ multiplex PCR; TCRdb holds only in-frame clones, not every one. The sample records 140,000 or so clones, approximately 93% being singletons. The specimen was peripheral blood, collected after recovery from COVID-19. These receptors were taken from an adult who had recovered from COVID-19.

This chain links TRBV4-1 with TRBJ2-2, with D perhaps TRBD1 (5 bases). V was shortened by 4 bases and J by 5 bases, with 14 bases between the two germline ends. This CDR3 has 15 residues. Per germline, CDR1 MGHRA and CDR2 YSYEKL. CDR3 coding DNA: TGCGCCAGCAGCCCTCGGGCTGGGGCTACCGGGGAGCTGTTTTTT. Amino acid sequence: CASSPRAGATGELFF.

V is TRBV27 and J is TRBJ1-2; D perhaps matches TRBD1 (5 bases). The CDR3 is 15 residues long. Germline V gene lookup returns CDR1 MNHEY and CDR2 SMNVEV (reference sequence). V dropped 8 bases and J dropped 8 bases, with 24 bases sitting between them. This CDR3 is CASSVYGGQGGGYTF. The CDR3 DNA follows: TGTGCCAGCTCAGTTTATGGAGGCCAGGGAGGAGGCTACACCTTC.

This chain joins TRBV7-9 and TRBJ2-5, with 15 bases matching TRBD2. There are 18 residues in the CDR3. Germline loops: CDR1 SEHNR, CDR2 FQNEAQ (reference sequence). The ends lost 5 bases at V and 5 bases at J; junction bases unmatched: 12. The CDR3 DNA reads as TGTGCCAGCAGCCAGCCGGGACTAGCGGGGGGTAACCGGGAGACCCAGTACTTC. Protein: CASSQPGLAGGNRETQYF.

V is TRBV7-9 and J is TRBJ2-7, with D perhaps TRBD1 (6 bases). V was shortened by 2 bases and J by 2 bases, with 13 bases between the two germline ends. Germline CDR1 and CDR2: SEHNR and FQNEAQ (reference sequence). The CDR3 extends over 15 amino acids. CDR3 in amino acids: CASSLRGHPAYEQYF. Here the CDR3 DNA reads TGTGCCAGCAGCTTAAGGGGACACCCAGCCTACGAGCAGTACTTC.

The chain employs TRBV19 and TRBJ2-7; 7 nucleotides line up with TRBD2. The CDR3 is made up of 14 amino acids. The germline gives CDR1 LNHDA, CDR2 SQIVND (reference sequence). The V segment lost 4 bases and the J segment 4 bases; nucleotides outside the gene matches: 7. In DNA form, the CDR3 reads TGTGCCAGTAGTAATCTAGCGGAACCTTACGAGCAGTACTTC. Translation: CASSNLAEPYEQYF.

The CDR3 here is CASSRHYESRAKRSQPQHF. The CDR3 DNA reads TGTGCCAGCTCCCGCCACTACGAGAGCAGGGCGAAGAGGAGTCAGCCCCAGCATTTT. The V call is TRBV6-7, the J call TRBJ1-5; perhaps TRBD1 as D (5 bases). TRBV6-7 is annotated as an ORF whose role is uncertain. V gave up 8 bases and J gave up 6 bases, with 32 bases separating them. CDR3 length: 19 amino acids.

The chain is built from TRBV5-4 and TRBJ2-2, with TRBD2 as a possible D gene (6 bases). Trimming left V 5 bases short and J 2 bases short, with 10 bases between. The length of the CDR3 is 14 residues. Germline V lookup: CDR1 SGHNT, CDR2 YYREEE (reference sequence). The CDR3 loop reads CASSSGANTGELFF. The CDR3 nucleotides are TGTGCCAGCAGTTCGGGAGCTAACACCGGGGAGCTGTTTTTT.